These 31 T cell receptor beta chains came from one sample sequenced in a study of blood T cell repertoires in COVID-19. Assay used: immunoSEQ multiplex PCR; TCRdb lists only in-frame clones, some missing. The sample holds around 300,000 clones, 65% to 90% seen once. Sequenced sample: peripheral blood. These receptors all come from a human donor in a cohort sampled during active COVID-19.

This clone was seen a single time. The CDR3 sequence: CAWGQGAHYTF. The CDR3 bases are TGTGCCTGGGGACAGGGGGCTCACTACACCTTC. The chain joins TRBV30 to TRBJ1-2; TRBD1 matches at 11 bases. With 5 bases clipped from V and 10 bases from J, the junction kept 3 bases outside the gene matches. This CDR3 has 11 amino acids. Germline V gene data show CDR1 as GTSNPN and CDR2 as SVGIG (reference sequence).

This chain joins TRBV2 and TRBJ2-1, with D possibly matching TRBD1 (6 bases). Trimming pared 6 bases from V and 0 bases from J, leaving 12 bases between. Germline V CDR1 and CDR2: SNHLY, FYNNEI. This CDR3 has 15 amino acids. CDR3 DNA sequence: TGTGCCAGCAGCAGGGGTCCCAGCTCCTACAATGAGCAGTTCTTC. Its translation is CASSRGPSSYNEQFF.

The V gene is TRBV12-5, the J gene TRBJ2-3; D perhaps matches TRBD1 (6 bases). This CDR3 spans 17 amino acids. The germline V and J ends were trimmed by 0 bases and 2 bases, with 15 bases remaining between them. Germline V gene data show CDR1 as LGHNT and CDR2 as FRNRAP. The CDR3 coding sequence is TGTGCTAGTGGTTTGGTACTAGGCAGGGGATACACAGATACGCAGTATTTT. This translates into CASGLVLGRGYTDTQYF.

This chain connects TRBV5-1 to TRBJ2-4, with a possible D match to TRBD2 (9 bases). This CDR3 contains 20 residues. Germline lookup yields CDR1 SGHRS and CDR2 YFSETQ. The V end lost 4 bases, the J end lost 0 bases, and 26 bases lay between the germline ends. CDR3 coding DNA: TGCGCCAGCAGCCCCCAGGGGGCGGGGGGGCTTCGCGGAGCCAAAAACATTCAGTACTTC. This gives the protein CASSPQGAGGLRGAKNIQYF.

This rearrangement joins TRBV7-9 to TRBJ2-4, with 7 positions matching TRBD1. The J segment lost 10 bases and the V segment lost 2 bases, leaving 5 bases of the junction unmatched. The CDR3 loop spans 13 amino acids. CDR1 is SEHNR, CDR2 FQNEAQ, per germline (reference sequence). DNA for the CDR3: TGTGCCAGCAGCTTACAGGGGGTGGGAATTCAGTACTTC. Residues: CASSLQGVGIQYF.

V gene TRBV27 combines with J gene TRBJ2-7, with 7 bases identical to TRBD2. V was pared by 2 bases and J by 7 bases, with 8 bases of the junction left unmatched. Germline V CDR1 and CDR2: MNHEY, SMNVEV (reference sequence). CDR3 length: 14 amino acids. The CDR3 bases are TGTGCCAGCAGTTTAGTTCGGGGGGTCGGGGAGCAGTACTTC. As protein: CASSLVRGVGEQYF.

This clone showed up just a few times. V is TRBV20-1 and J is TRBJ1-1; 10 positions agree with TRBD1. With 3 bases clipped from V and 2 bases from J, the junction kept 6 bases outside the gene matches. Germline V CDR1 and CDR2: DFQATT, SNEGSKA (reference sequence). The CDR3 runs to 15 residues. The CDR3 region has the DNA TGCAGTGCTAGTCCCGGGACAGGGGTTAACACTGAAGCTTTCTTT. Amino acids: CSASPGTGVNTEAFF.

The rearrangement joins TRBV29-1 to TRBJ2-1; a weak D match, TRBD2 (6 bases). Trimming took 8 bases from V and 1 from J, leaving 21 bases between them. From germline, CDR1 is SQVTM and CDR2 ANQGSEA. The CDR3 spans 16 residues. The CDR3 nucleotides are TGCAGCCCCATCGAATCCGGGGGAGAATCCTACAATGAGCAGTTCTTC. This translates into CSPIESGGESYNEQFF.

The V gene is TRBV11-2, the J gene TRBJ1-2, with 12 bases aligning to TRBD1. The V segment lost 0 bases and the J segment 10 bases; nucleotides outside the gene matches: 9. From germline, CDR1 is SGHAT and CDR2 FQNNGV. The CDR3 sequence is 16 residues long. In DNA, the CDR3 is TGTGCCAGCAGCTTAGATCCGGGACAGGGGGCATTTAACTACACCTTC. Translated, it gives CASSLDPGQGAFNYTF.

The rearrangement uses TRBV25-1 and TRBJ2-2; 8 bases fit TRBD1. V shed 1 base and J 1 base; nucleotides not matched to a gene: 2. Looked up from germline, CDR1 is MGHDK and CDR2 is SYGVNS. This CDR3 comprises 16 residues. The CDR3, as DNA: TGTGCCAGCAGTGAATTAGGACAGGGGAACACCGGGGAGCTGTTTTTT. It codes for CASSELGQGNTGELFF.

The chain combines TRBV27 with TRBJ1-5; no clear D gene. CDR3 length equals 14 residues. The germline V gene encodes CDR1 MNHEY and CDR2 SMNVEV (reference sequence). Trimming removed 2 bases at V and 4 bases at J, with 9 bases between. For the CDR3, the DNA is TGTGCCAGCAGTTTACTCTCGACTAATCAGCCCCAGCATTTT. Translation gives CASSLLSTNQPQHF.

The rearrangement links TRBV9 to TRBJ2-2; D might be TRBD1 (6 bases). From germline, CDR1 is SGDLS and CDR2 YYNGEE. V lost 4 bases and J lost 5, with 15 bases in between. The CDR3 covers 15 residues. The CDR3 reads CASSPPGQITGELFF. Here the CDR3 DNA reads TGTGCCAGCAGCCCCCCGGGACAAATAACCGGGGAGCTGTTTTTT.

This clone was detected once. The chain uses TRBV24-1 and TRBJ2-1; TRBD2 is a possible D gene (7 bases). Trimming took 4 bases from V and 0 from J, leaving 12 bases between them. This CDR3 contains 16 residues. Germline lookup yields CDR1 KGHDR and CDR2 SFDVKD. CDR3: CATSDQGRGSYNEQFF. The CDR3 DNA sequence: TGTGCCACCAGTGACCAGGGGAGGGGCTCCTACAATGAGCAGTTCTTC.

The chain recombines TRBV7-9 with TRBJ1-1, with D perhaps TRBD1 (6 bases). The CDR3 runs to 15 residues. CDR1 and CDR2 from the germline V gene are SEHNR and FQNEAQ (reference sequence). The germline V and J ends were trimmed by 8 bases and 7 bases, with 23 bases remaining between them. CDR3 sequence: CASLPAGAGFNEAFF. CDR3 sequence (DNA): TGTGCCAGCTTACCCGCGGGGGCGGGGTTCAATGAAGCTTTCTTT.

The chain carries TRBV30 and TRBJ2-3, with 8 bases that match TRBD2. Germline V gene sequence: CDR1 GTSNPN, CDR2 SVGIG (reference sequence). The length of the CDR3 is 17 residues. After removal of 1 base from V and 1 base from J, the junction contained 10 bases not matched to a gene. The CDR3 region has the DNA TGTGCCTGGAGTGCCCTGCGGGGGGACTATGGCACAGATACGCAGTATTTT. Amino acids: CAWSALRGDYGTDTQYF. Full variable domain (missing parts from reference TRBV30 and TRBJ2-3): SQTIHQWPATLVQPVGSPLSLECTVEGTSNPNLYWYRQAAGRGLQLLFYSVGIGQISSEVPQNLSASRPQDRQFILSSKKLLLSDSGFYLCAWSALRGDYGTDTQYFGPGTRLTVL.

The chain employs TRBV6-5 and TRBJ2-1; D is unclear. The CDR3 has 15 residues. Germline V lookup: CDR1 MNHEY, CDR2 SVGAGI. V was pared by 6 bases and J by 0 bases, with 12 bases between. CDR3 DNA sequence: TGTGCCAGCAGACCCAGGTCGTTCTCCTACAATGAGCAGTTCTTC. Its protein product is CASRPRSFSYNEQFF.

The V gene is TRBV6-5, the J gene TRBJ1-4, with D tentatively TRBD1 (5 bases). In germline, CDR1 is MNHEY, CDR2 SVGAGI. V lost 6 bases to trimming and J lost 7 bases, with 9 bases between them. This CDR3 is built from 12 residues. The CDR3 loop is CASSGQGEKLFF. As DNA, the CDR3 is TGTGCCAGCAGCGGCCAGGGTGAAAAACTGTTTTTT.

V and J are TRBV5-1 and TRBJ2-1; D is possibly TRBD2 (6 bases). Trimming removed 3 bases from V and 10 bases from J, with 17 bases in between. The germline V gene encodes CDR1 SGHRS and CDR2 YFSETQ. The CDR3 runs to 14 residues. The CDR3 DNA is TGCGCCAGCAGCTCGGGGGACTTCGAAGGGGAGCAGTTCTTC. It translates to CASSSGDFEGEQFF.

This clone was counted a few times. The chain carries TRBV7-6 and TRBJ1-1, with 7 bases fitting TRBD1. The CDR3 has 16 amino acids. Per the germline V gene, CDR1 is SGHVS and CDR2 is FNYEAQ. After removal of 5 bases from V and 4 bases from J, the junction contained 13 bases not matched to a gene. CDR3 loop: CASSPRQGPPRTEAFF. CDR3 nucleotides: TGTGCCAGCAGCCCCCGACAGGGTCCCCCTCGCACTGAAGCTTTCTTT.

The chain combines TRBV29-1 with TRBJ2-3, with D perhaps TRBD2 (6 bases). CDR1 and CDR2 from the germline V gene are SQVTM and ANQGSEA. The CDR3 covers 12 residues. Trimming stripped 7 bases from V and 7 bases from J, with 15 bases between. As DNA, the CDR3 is TGCAGCGCCGTGATGGAGGGAAATACGCAGTATTTT. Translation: CSAVMEGNTQYF.

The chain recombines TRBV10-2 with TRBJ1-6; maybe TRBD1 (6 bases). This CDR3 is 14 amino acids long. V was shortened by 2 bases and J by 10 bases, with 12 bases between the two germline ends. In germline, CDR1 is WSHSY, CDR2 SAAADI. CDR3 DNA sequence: TGCGCCAGCAGTGAGGCAGGGGTAGGATCACCCCTCCACTTT. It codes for CASSEAGVGSPLHF.

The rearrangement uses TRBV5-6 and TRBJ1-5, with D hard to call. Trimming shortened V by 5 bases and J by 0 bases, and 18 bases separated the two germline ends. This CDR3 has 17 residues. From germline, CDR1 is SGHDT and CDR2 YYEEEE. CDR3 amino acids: CASRNDGVTYSNQPQHF. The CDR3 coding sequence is TGTGCCAGCAGAAATGACGGAGTAACCTATAGCAATCAGCCCCAGCATTTT.

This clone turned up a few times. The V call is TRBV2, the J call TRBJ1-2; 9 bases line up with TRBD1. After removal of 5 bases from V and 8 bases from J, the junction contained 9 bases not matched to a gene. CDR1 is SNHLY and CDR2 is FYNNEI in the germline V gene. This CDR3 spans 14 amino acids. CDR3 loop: CASSKWTGDQGYTF. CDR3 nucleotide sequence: TGTGCCAGCAGTAAATGGACAGGGGATCAAGGCTACACCTTC.

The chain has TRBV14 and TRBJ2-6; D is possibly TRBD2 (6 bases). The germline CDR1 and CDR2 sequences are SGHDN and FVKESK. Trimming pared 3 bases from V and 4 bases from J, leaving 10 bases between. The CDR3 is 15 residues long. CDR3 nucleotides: TGTGCCAGCAGCCAGCGGGGCACCGGGGCCAACGTCCTGACTTTC. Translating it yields CASSQRGTGANVLTF.

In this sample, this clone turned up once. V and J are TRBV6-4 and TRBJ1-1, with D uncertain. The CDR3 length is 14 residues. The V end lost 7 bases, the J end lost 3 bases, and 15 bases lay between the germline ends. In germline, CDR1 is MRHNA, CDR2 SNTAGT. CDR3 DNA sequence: TGTGCCAGCAAAAGAGGGTCTGGGGACACTGAAGCTTTCTTT. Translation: CASKRGSGDTEAFF.

The CDR3 loop reads CASSAQAYGYTF. In DNA form, the CDR3 reads TGTGCCAGCAGTGCCCAGGCCTATGGCTACACCTTC. The chain combines TRBV14 with TRBJ1-2; D uncertain. The CDR3 contains 12 residues. The germline V gene has CDR1 SGHDN and CDR2 FVKESK. Trimming removed 6 bases from V and 4 bases from J, with 9 bases in between.

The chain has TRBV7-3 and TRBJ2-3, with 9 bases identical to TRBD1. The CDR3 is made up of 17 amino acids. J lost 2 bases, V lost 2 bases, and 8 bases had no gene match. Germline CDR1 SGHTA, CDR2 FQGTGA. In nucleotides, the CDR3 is TGTGCCAGCAGCTTAGGGTTTCGACAGGGGGACACAGATACGCAGTATTTT. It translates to CASSLGFRQGDTDTQYF.

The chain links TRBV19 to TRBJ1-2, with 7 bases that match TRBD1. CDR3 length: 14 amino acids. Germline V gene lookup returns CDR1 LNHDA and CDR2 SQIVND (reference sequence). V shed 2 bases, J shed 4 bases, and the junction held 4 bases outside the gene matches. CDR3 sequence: CASSIMRDSYGYTF. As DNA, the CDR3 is TGTGCCAGTAGTATAATGCGGGACAGCTATGGCTACACCTTC.

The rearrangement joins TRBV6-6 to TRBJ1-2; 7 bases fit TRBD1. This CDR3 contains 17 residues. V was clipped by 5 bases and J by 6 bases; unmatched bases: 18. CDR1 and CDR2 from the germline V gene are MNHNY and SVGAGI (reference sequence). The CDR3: CASSLRQGLAGTHGYTF. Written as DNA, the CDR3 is TGTGCCAGCAGTCTTCGACAGGGATTAGCCGGAACTCATGGCTACACCTTC.

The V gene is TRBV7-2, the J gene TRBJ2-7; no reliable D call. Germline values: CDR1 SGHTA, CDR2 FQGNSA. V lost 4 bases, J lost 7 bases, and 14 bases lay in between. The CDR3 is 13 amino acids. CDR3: CASSSGGRWEQYF. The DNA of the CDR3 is TGTGCCAGCAGCTCCGGCGGTAGGTGGGAGCAGTACTTC.

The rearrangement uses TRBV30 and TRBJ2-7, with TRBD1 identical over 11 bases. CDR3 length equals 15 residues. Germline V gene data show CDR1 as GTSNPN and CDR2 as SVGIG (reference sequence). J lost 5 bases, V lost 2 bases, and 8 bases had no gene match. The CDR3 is CAWSHQWTGGNEQYF. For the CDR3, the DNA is TGTGCCTGGAGTCACCAATGGACAGGGGGCAACGAGCAGTACTTC.